This is a list of T cell receptor beta chains from one sample in a study of cytomegalovirus exposure and HLA in healthy donors. Assay used: immunoSEQ multiplex PCR; TCRdb lists only in-frame clones, some missing. The sample shows 120,000 or so clones, 79% of them seen only once. Specimen: PBMCs. These receptors all come from a man between 18 and 35 years old in good health and CMV-seronegative. Each CDR3 is given with its conserved first and last residue. The D gene is left open where the match is weak. Part of the rows lack a size; the others show once, few, many or a class for expanded clones.

J gene | V gene | clone size | D gene | CDR3 protein | CDR3 DNA
TRBJ1-6 | TRBV30 | - | - | CAWSWTDLNNSPLHF | TGTGCCTGGAGCTGGACAGATTTAAATAATTCACCCCTCCACTTT
TRBJ1-4 | TRBV7-8 | - | - | CASSLTRQGPNEKLFF | TGTGCCAGCAGCTTAACTCGGCAGGGTCCTAATGAAAAACTGTTTTTT
TRBJ1-4 | TRBV2 | - | TRBD1 | CASSYGQGRVGEKLFF | TGTGCCAGCAGTTATGGACAGGGGAGAGTAGGTGAAAAACTGTTTTTT
TRBJ2-4 | TRBV15 | - | TRBD2 | CATSRWVDGRAVYIQYF | TGTGCCACCAGCAGATGGGTAGACGGGAGGGCCGTCTACATTCAGTACTTC
TRBJ1-5 | TRBV28 | - | - | CASTGGNQPQHF | TGTGCCAGCACGGGAGGCAATCAGCCCCAGCATTTT
TRBJ2-1 | TRBV27 | once | TRBD2 | CASSSRLAGRLDEQFF | TGTGCCAGCAGTTCCCGACTAGCGGGGAGATTAGATGAGCAGTTCTTC
TRBJ1-5 | TRBV7-9 | - | - | CASSLRGGNQPQHF | TGTGCCAGCAGCTTAAGGGGCGGAAATCAGCCCCAGCATTTT
TRBJ2-1 | TRBV5-4 | - | TRBD1 | CASSLGGQVYNEQFF | TGTGCCAGCAGCTTGGGTGGACAGGTCTACAATGAGCAGTTCTTC
TRBJ2-1 | TRBV19 | - | TRBD2 | CASSISGSLFNEQFF | TGTGCCAGTAGTATAAGCGGGAGTCTCTTCAATGAGCAGTTCTTC
TRBJ2-1 | TRBV5-1 | - | - | CASSLPGTEQFF | TGCGCCAGCAGCTTACCCGGGACAGAGCAGTTCTTC
TRBJ1-1 | TRBV13 | - | TRBD1 | CASSSYAQGAAEAFF | TGTGCCAGCAGCTCATACGCCCAGGGGGCCGCTGAAGCTTTCTTT
TRBJ1-3 | TRBV28 | many | - | CASSFVGDSGNTIYF | TGTGCCAGCAGTTTTGTAGGAGACTCTGGAAACACCATATATTTT